This T cell receptor beta chain was identified in a study of CD8 T cells in Susac syndrome. The authors reverse transcribed roughly 0.5 to 1 ug RNA with random hexamers. From the immunoSEQ multiplex PCR reads, TCRdb called clonotypes with MiXCR, one entry per CDR3 protein. This table holds around 280,000 distinct CDR3 sequences, roughly 85% found once. While CD8+ and CD4+ T cells were isolated negatively, TEMRA cells were enriched by FACS. Per the germline V gene, CDR1 is SEHNR and CDR2 is FQNEAQ (reference sequence). The CDR3 runs to 18 residues. J gave up 6 bases and V 5 bases, and 14 bases lay outside the gene matches. General study results and limits: The study's TCR sequencing and HLA analysis drew on a certain number of individuals. That number was acknowledged as relatively small.

With respect to this clonotype: The antigen remains undetermined.

This TCR came from a human donor with multiple sclerosis. The chain joins TRBV7-9 to TRBJ1-3; 12 nucleotides match TRBD1. Sequenced input: CD8+ T cells from PBMCs. The DNA for the CDR3 is TGTGCCAGCAGCCATCTCCTCCGGGACAGGGGGCCGGAAAACACCATATATTTT. Translating gives CASSHLLRDRGPENTIYF.